This TCR beta chain was identified during a study of CD8 T cells in Susac syndrome. Study-wide context: Patients with Susac syndrome, at blood draw, were therapy-naive, on corticosteroids, or on intravenous immunoglobulin alone.

Study-wide results and caveats: The authors found no clonal expansion in Susac syndrome CD4+ T cell repertoires.

V was pared by 1 base and J by 4 bases, with 5 bases between. CDR1 is DFQATT, CDR2 SNEGSKA, per germline (reference sequence). This CDR3 is 11 amino acids long. In the case of this clonotype: The antigen remains unidentified.

FACS was used to enrich TEMRA cells, whereas the CD8+ and CD4+ T cells were obtained by negative isolation. It was with random hexamers that 0.5 to 1 ug RNA was reverse transcribed. Multiplex immunoSEQ PCR targeted 54 Vbeta and 13 Jbeta TCR beta segments. TCRdb called the immunoSEQ multiplex PCR reads again in MiXCR, with one record for every CDR3 protein. The profile shows about 150,000 distinct CDR3 sequences, approximately 94% of them singletons. The rearrangement uses TRBV20-1 and TRBJ2-7; D not certain. The origin of this receptor is a human donor with Susac syndrome. Material for sequencing was CD4+ T cells from PBMCs. In DNA, the CDR3 is TGCAGTGCTAGAGGCGTTTACGAGCAGTACTTC. This translates into CSARGVYEQYF.